This T cell receptor beta chain derives from a study of blood T cell repertoires in COVID-19. The V and J ends lost 5 bases and 4 bases respectively, with 14 bases between them. CDR3 size: 14 residues. Germline V gene lookup returns CDR1 SGHAT and CDR2 FQNNGV. Participants were aged roughly 18 to 89 years from around 26 US areas. Cohort assignment relied on participant-reported clinical history. Authors' data handling: Amplifying reference gene primers gave estimates of nucleated cell counts. The protocol was immunoSEQ multiplex PCR, while the TCRdb copy is restricted to in-frame clones and leaves out a portion. For V, J and clone size, that table is used; D and trimming come from the DNA. The sample comprises hundreds of thousands of clones, roughly nine tenths of which are singletons, and 1% rests with the top ten.

The rearrangement links TRBV11-2 to TRBJ1-2; D gene uncertain. Specimen: PBMCs or T cells enriched from blood (not recorded which). This clonotype originated in a man aged 18 to 35 who had recovered from COVID-19. The CDR3, as DNA: TGTGCCAGCAGCCGGGGTACAACTACCTATGGCTACACCTTC. It encodes CASSRGTTTYGYTF.